Shown below are 3 T cell receptor beta chains from a single sample sequenced in a study of cytomegalovirus exposure and HLA in healthy donors. The PCR made use of 60 Vbeta and 13 Jbeta primers. TCRdb's table, derived via immunoSEQ multiplex PCR, lists solely in-frame clones and lacks some. The repertoire holds some 130,000 clones, over 70% seen once, with about 2% in the top ten. The sequenced sample was PBMCs. The receptor source for this set is a man aged 25 to 40 in good health and CMV-seronegative.

This clone appeared a few times. The rearrangement uses TRBV10-1 and TRBJ2-7; TRBD2 might be the D (5 bases). The CDR3 is made up of 13 amino acids. CDR1 WNHNN and CDR2 SYGVQD come from the germline V gene (reference sequence). Between the trimmed V and J ends, which lost 10 bases and 2 bases, there was a span of 15 bases. The CDR3 bases are TGCGCCACCCCCCTCGGGGTTCCCTACGAGCAGTACTTC. Translating it yields CATPLGVPYEQYF.

This clone was recorded only once. The CDR3 reads CATSRGLLTGSGGYTF. In DNA form, the CDR3 reads TGTGCCACCAGCAGAGGACTTCTAACGGGGTCGGGCGGCTACACCTTC. The chain has TRBV15 and TRBJ1-2; D is ambiguous. Germline V gives CDR1 LNHNV, CDR2 YYDKDF (reference sequence). Trimming took off 1 base at V and 8 bases at J, with 20 bases between the two ends. The CDR3 loop spans 16 amino acids.

This clone came up a few times. This rearrangement joins TRBV10-3 to TRBJ1-2; D not resolved. The V and J ends lost 0 bases and 1 base respectively, with 9 bases between them. The germline CDR1 and CDR2 sequences are ENHRY and SYGVKD. The CDR3 totals 15 residues. In nucleotides, the CDR3 is TGTGCCATCAGTGAGTCGATGGCCATTAACTATGGCTACACCTTC. Protein sequence: CAISESMAINYGYTF.